These 8 T cell receptor beta chains were sequenced from one sample in a study of graft-versus-host responses after intestinal transplantation (dated by TCRdb to about 2021). Libraries were built with the immunoSEQ multiplex PCR assay. The clones in this table, taken by TCRdb from immuneACCESS, are in-frame only. Not every clone is retained; where verified, under half of the shortfall comes from an unresolved V gene, and the cause of the rest is unknown. This sample has more than 5,000 clones in its table, and more than 65% of those were observed once. The ten largest account for about 35% of the sample. The sample here was PBMCs, taken approximately 310 days after intestinal transplant. The receptor set was obtained from a human patient who received an intestinal transplant, so some T cells may come from the graft donor.

The chain's CDR3 is CASSPQGGIGPYEQYF. The CDR3 nucleotides read TGTGCCAGCAGCCCCCAGGGAGGGATTGGCCCCTACGAGCAGTACTTC. The genes are TRBV7-2 and TRBJ2-7, with TRBD2 identical over 7 bases. From germline, CDR1 is SGHTA and CDR2 FQGNSA. The CDR3 spans 16 residues. V trimming: 5 bases; J trimming: 2 bases; junction bases outside the gene matches: 12.

The chain recombines TRBV10-3 with TRBJ2-3; 8 bases map to TRBD1. Germline loops: CDR1 ENHRY, CDR2 SYGVKD. The CDR3 runs 15 residues. Unmatched junction bases numbered 11, after V lost 6 bases and J lost 6 bases. CDR3 sequence reads: CAIRGSTGAGDTQYF. DNA of the CDR3: TGTGCCATCAGGGGATCGACAGGGGCGGGCGATACGCAGTATTTT.

The chain joins TRBV19 to TRBJ1-5; D call uncertain. Per germline, CDR1 LNHDA and CDR2 SQIVND (reference sequence). CDR3 length: 13 residues. The germline V and J ends were trimmed by 4 bases and 4 bases, with 8 bases remaining between them. Here the CDR3 DNA reads TGTGCCAGTAGTAGAAGGCGAAATCAGCCCCAGCATTTT. Translation gives CASSRRRNQPQHF.

V and J are TRBV6-5 and TRBJ2-3; a possible D gene is TRBD2 (6 bases). V lost 10 bases and J lost 5, with 13 bases in between. CDR3 length equals 12 residues. Germline loops: CDR1 MNHEY, CDR2 SVGAGI. The CDR3 sequence: CATLTGGDTQYF. CDR3 nucleotide sequence: TGTGCCACCCTCACCGGGGGAGATACGCAGTATTTT.

The CDR3 bases are TGTGCCAGCAGTTTACGCGGTGGGGGCGGGTTATTGGACGAGCAGTACTTC. As protein: CASSLRGGGGLLDEQYF. The chain employs TRBV27 and TRBJ2-7; TRBD1 might be the D (6 bases). This CDR3 region has 17 residues. Trimming shortened V by 2 bases and J by 5 bases, and 22 bases separated the two germline ends. CDR1 and CDR2 from the germline V gene are MNHEY and SMNVEV (reference sequence).

Points on this clone: A far larger clone is a single base away, which makes a read error likely. The chain uses TRBV6-6 and TRBJ1-5; 10 bases match TRBD1. The CDR3 has 15 amino acids. Looked up from germline, CDR1 is MNHNY and CDR2 is SVGAGI (reference sequence). The CDR3 spells CASTGTGVGNHPQHF. CDR3 DNA: TGTGCCAGCACCGGGACAGGGGTAGGCAATCATCCCCAGCATTTT.

The table lists this clone with a count of one. The V gene is TRBV6-5, the J gene TRBJ1-3; no clear D. The CDR3 is 15 amino acids. Germline CDR1 MNHEY, CDR2 SVGAGI. V shed 2 bases and J shed 4 bases, with 12 bases lying between them. DNA of the CDR3: TGTGCCAGCAGTTACGCCAGAGCGACGGGAAACACCATATATTTT. Translating gives CASSYARATGNTIYF.

The chain is built from TRBV30 and TRBJ1-1; D not resolved. The CDR3 loop spans 11 amino acids. The germline gives CDR1 GTSNPN, CDR2 SVGIG (reference sequence). V lost 4 bases, J lost 4 bases, and 7 bases lay in between. For the CDR3, the DNA is TGTGCCTGGAATCGGGTCACTGAAGCTTTCTTT. It specifies CAWNRVTEAFF.